What follows are 22 T cell receptor beta chains derived from one specimen sequenced in a study of human T cells and chemical hapten exposure. TCRdb independently ran MiXCR on the RACE reads; one entry per CDR3 protein. The table records approximately 68,000 distinct CDR3 sequences, around 7.9% of them present only once. Time point given: patch test 2, 6 weeks after DPC sensitization. Treatment in this sample: therapeutic diphenylcyclopropenone sensitization with weekly scalp DPC. Material: whole blood, obtained in connection with sensitization to the hapten diphenylcyclopropenone (DPC). Receptors originate from a woman aged 45-65 years with alopecia areata. Some clones in this sample may be carry-over from other donors' samples.

Concerning this clonotype itself: This may be a read error: a much more frequent sequence differs by one nucleotide. The gene calls are TRBV7-8 and TRBJ2-4, with D perhaps matching TRBD1 (6 bases). The ends were cut back, 9 bases at V and 8 bases at J, with 26 bases in the middle. Germline V CDR1 and CDR2: SGHVS, FQNEAQ. CDR3 length: 16 residues. As DNA, the CDR3 is TGTGCCAGGAGCCCATCGACGAGGGGGAGTATGGACATTCAGTACTTC. This translates into CARSPSTRGSMDIQYF.

This clonotype was detected a few times. The chain combines TRBV28 with TRBJ1-5; the D is unclear. CDR3 length: 11 residues. Per the germline V gene, CDR1 is MDHEN and CDR2 is SYDVKM. V lost 8 bases and J 4 bases, leaving 6 bases between the germline ends. CDR3 coding DNA: TGTGCCAGCTGCACGAATCAGCCCCAGCATTTT. Protein product: CASCTNQPQHF.

V and J are TRBV4-1 and TRBJ2-5; unclear D gene. Germline CDR1 reads MGHRA; CDR2 reads YSYEKL. V lost 4 bases and J lost 5, with 11 bases in between. This CDR3 is built from 13 residues. The CDR3 nucleotides are TGCGCCAGCAGCCTCATAGCCCAGGAGACCCAGTACTTC. Protein: CASSLIAQETQYF.

This clonotype was seen ten or more times. The chain combines TRBV3-1 with TRBJ2-1; unclear D gene. This CDR3 is 14 amino acids long. Germline loops: CDR1 LGHDT, CDR2 YNNKEL (reference sequence). Trimming stripped 0 bases from V and 8 bases from J, with 11 bases between. The CDR3 region is CASSQDLISHEQFF. CDR3 sequence (DNA): TGTGCCAGCAGCCAAGATCTAATATCCCATGAGCAGTTCTTC.

This clonotype was detected a few times. The rearrangement links TRBV9 to TRBJ1-6; D is ambiguous. V shed 4 bases and J shed 7 bases, with 9 bases lying between them. The CDR3 runs 13 residues. The germline V gene has CDR1 SGDLS and CDR2 YYNGEE. CDR3 region: CASSTGPNSPLHF. DNA for the CDR3: TGTGCCAGCAGCACCGGTCCGAATTCACCCCTCCACTTT.

This sequence joins TRBV4-3 and TRBJ2-4, with unresolved D. CDR1 and CDR2 from the germline V gene are LGHNA and YSLEER. This CDR3 has 13 amino acids. V was clipped by 4 bases and J by 15 bases, with 19 bases between them. The CDR3 sequence is CASSLSPGYLPYF. CDR3 nucleotides: TGCGCCAGCAGCCTCTCTCCAGGCTACCTCCCGTACTTC.

This clonotype was counted many times. The rearrangement uses TRBV9 and TRBJ1-1, with D unclear. V shed 3 bases and J shed 3 bases, with 9 bases lying between them. CDR3 size: 13 residues. CDR1 and CDR2 from the germline V gene are SGDLS and YYNGEE. The chain's CDR3 is CASSGLMDTEAFF. In DNA form, the CDR3 reads TGTGCCAGCAGCGGCTTGATGGACACTGAAGCTTTCTTT. The whole variable domain, filled in from reference TRBV9 and TRBJ1-1, reads DSGVTQTPKHLITATGQRVTLRCSPRSGDLSVYWYQQSLDQGLQFLIQYYNGEERAKGNILERFSAQQFPDLHSELNLSSLELGDSALYFCASSGLMDTEAFFGQGTRLTVV.

The rearrangement links TRBV20-1 to TRBJ2-7; D is possibly TRBD1 (6 bases). In germline, CDR1 is DFQATT, CDR2 SNEGSKA (reference sequence). CDR3 size: 15 residues. Trimming stripped 6 bases from V and 0 bases from J, with 18 bases between. This CDR3 reads CSATGTSDFSYEQYF. CDR3 nucleotides: TGCAGTGCAACTGGGACATCCGACTTCTCCTACGAGCAGTACTTC.

At least ten counts were recorded for this clonotype. V is TRBV5-4 and J is TRBJ1-2, with D hard to call. The CDR3 consists of 15 residues. Germline V lookup: CDR1 SGHNT, CDR2 YYREEE (reference sequence). V dropped 2 bases and J dropped 0 bases, with 11 bases sitting between them. CDR3 DNA sequence: TGTGCCAGCAGCTTTGAGGGCAACGCTAACTATGGCTACACCTTC. Amino acid sequence: CASSFEGNANYGYTF.

Only a few counts were recorded for this clonotype. The chain carries TRBV7-8 and TRBJ2-1; 7 bases map to TRBD1. The CDR3 is 13 amino acids. Germline V CDR1 and CDR2: SGHVS, FQNEAQ. Trimming cost V 6 bases and J 9 bases; bases outside gene matches: 8. CDR3 loop: CASRTRQGTEQFF. The CDR3, as DNA: TGTGCCAGCAGAACCAGACAGGGTACTGAGCAGTTCTTC.

The V gene is TRBV29-1, the J gene TRBJ2-5; 11 bases fit TRBD2. Germline-derived CDR1 and CDR2 are SQVTM and ANQGSEA. Trimming removed 6 bases from V and 4 bases from J; junction bases left unmatched: 10. This CDR3 has 15 residues. The CDR3 spells CSVGIAGGPLETQYF. CDR3 sequence (DNA): TGCAGCGTCGGTATAGCGGGGGGGCCATTAGAGACCCAGTACTTC.

This clonotype was detected ten times or more. The chain links TRBV29-1 to TRBJ2-5; maybe TRBD2 (7 bases). The CDR3 extends over 13 amino acids. V was shortened by 2 bases and J by 4 bases, with 11 bases between the two germline ends. CDR1 is SQVTM and CDR2 is ANQGSEA in the germline V gene. CDR3 sequence: CSVERGAGETQYF. The CDR3 DNA is TGCAGCGTTGAACGGGGGGCTGGAGAGACCCAGTACTTC.

In its sample, this clonotype was seen many times. The chain couples TRBV11-3 to TRBJ2-7, with 7 bases identical to TRBD1. Trimming removed 2 bases from V and 2 bases from J; junction bases left unmatched: 12. Germline CDR1 SGHNT, CDR2 YENEEA. CDR3 size: 17 residues. CDR3 protein: CASSLHHPGTEPYEQYF. The CDR3, as DNA: TGTGCCAGCAGCTTACACCACCCAGGGACAGAGCCCTACGAGCAGTACTTC.

This clonotype was observed many times. The chain has TRBV28 and TRBJ1-4; D uncertain. Germline assignment: CDR1 MDHEN and CDR2 SYDVKM. The CDR3 is 15 amino acids. The V gene lost 6 bases and the J gene lost 5 bases, with 16 bases spanning the gap. CDR3 nucleotides: TGTGCCAGCAGCTCTAAAAGGGTCTTAAATGAAAAACTGTTTTTT. Amino acids: CASSSKRVLNEKLFF.

This clonotype was observed a few times. This chain connects TRBV27 to TRBJ1-1; D gene uncertain. Looked up from germline, CDR1 is MNHEY and CDR2 is SMNVEV (reference sequence). V lost 6 bases and J lost 4, with 9 bases in between. The CDR3 is made up of 12 amino acids. The CDR3 sequence: CASRGWGTEAFF. CDR3 sequence (DNA): TGTGCCAGCAGGGGCTGGGGCACTGAAGCTTTCTTT.

This clonotype showed up just a few times. In nucleotides, the CDR3 is TGCAGCTACCGGACAGGGGGGGATGAGCAGTTCTTC. Translated, it gives CSYRTGGDEQFF. The chain links TRBV29-1 to TRBJ2-1; 10 nucleotides line up with TRBD1. Germline CDR1 is SQVTM and CDR2 is ANQGSEA. This CDR3 is built from 12 residues. After removal of 8 bases from V and 8 bases from J, the junction contained 6 bases not matched to a gene.

The chain joins TRBV9 to TRBJ1-2; 7 positions agree with TRBD1. There are 14 residues in the CDR3. Germline assignment: CDR1 SGDLS and CDR2 YYNGEE. V shed 0 bases, J shed 2 bases, and the junction held 1 base outside the gene matches. CDR3 region: CASSVGQGNYGYTF. The CDR3 nucleotides are TGTGCCAGCAGCGTAGGACAGGGAAACTATGGCTACACCTTC.

A few counts support this clonotype. The rearrangement uses TRBV7-9 and TRBJ1-1; 7 bases agree with TRBD1. The CDR3 has 13 residues. In germline, CDR1 is SEHNR, CDR2 FQNEAQ (reference sequence). V trimming: 5 bases; J trimming: 3 bases; junction bases outside the gene matches: 3. The CDR3 spells CASSNRGDTEAFF. The CDR3 coding sequence is TGTGCCAGCAGCAACAGGGGAGACACTGAAGCTTTCTTT.

This clonotype has ten or more counts. V usage is TRBV7-9 and J usage is TRBJ2-1; perhaps TRBD1 as D (5 bases). The germline V gene has CDR1 SEHNR and CDR2 FQNEAQ (reference sequence). The CDR3 extends over 12 amino acids. Trimming pared 2 bases from V and 6 bases from J, leaving 5 bases between. The CDR3: CASSLRGNEQFF. The CDR3 nucleotides read TGTGCCAGCAGCTTAAGGGGCAATGAGCAGTTCTTC.

This clonotype appeared many times. The chain carries TRBV12-2 and TRBJ1-1. TRBV12-2 is given as a pseudogene. CDR3 length: 15 amino acids. The CDR3 reads CASRFPKGKDTEAFF. The CDR3 nucleotides are TGTGCAAGTCGCTTCCCTAAAGGGAAGGACACTGAAGCTTTCTTT.

In its sample, this clonotype was seen many times. This chain connects TRBV18 to TRBJ1-1, with D uncertain. Deletions cut 7 bases from V and 2 bases from J, with 20 bases between. The CDR3 totals 16 residues. From germline, CDR1 is KGHSH and CDR2 LQKENI. In DNA form, the CDR3 reads TGTGCCAGCTTAACCTTTCCATTTGGAGGCAACACTGAAGCTTTCTTT. It specifies CASLTFPFGGNTEAFF. The full variable domain, completed using reference TRBV18 and TRBJ1-1, is NAGVMQNPRHLVRRRGQEARLRCSPMKGHSHVYWYRQLPEEGLKFMVYLQKENIIDESGMPKERFSAEFPKEGPSILRIQQVVRGDSAAYFCASLTFPFGGNTEAFFGQGTRLTVV.

This clonotype was detected only a few times. The rearrangement uses TRBV12-5 and TRBJ1-5, with TRBD1 as a possible D gene (6 bases). CDR3 size: 17 residues. Trimming removed 0 bases from V and 1 base from J, with 13 bases in between. Germline values: CDR1 LGHNT, CDR2 FRNRAP. The CDR3 DNA reads TGTGCTAGTGGTTTGGTACGCCAACAGGGAAGCAATCAGCCCCAGCATTTT. Encoded protein: CASGLVRQQGSNQPQHF.